These 18 T cell receptor beta chains were all obtained from the same sample, sequenced in a study of blood T cell repertoires in COVID-19. Profiling relied on immunoSEQ multiplex PCR, and the TCRdb table lists in-frame clones only, not all of them. Of around 480,000 clones listed, 75% to 90% are singletons. The sequencing input was PBMCs or T cells enriched from blood (not recorded which). All receptors derive from a woman aged 18-30 years who had recovered from COVID-19.

This chain connects TRBV13 to TRBJ2-5, with 12 nucleotides matching TRBD2. Germline V gene data show CDR1 as PRHDT and CDR2 as FYEKMQ (reference sequence). The junction had 3 bases not matched to a gene; V was cut back by 5 bases and J by 2 bases. This CDR3 region has 15 residues. CDR3: CASSPGLAGQETQYF. The CDR3 DNA follows: TGTGCCAGCAGCCCCGGACTAGCGGGACAAGAGACCCAGTACTTC.

The chain couples TRBV2 to TRBJ1-5; D gene uncertain. Trimming shortened V by 6 bases and J by 1 base, and 4 bases separated the two germline ends. The CDR3 sequence is 12 residues long. CDR1 SNHLY and CDR2 FYNNEI come from the germline V gene. The CDR3, as DNA: TGTGCCAGCAGGCAGAGCAATCAGCCCCAGCATTTT. It yields the protein CASRQSNQPQHF.

This chain's CDR3 is CASGLVLSTLVEQYF. CDR3 bases: TGTGCTAGTGGTTTGGTACTGAGCACCCTCGTCGAGCAGTACTTC. This chain uses TRBV12-5 with TRBJ2-7; D uncertain. The CDR3 covers 15 residues. CDR1 LGHNT and CDR2 FRNRAP come from the germline V gene. V gave up 0 bases and J gave up 6 bases, with 15 bases separating them.

This clone has just one count. The J gene is TRBJ2-1, the V gene TRBV9, with D perhaps matching TRBD2 (7 bases). Germline V gives CDR1 SGDLS, CDR2 YYNGEE. The CDR3 is 17 residues long. Trimming pared 0 bases from V and 4 bases from J, leaving 17 bases between. The CDR3 reads CASSVGSSRGGYNEQFF. CDR3 nucleotide sequence: TGTGCCAGCAGCGTAGGATCGTCAAGGGGGGGATACAATGAGCAGTTCTTC.

The J gene is TRBJ2-5, the V gene TRBV10-2; no clear D. With 6 bases removed from V and 0 bases from J, the gap between germline ends came to 14 bases. Per germline, CDR1 WSHSY and CDR2 SAAADI. This CDR3 has 15 amino acids. CDR3 sequence reads: CASRRSLEYQETQYF. The CDR3 nucleotides are TGCGCCAGCAGGAGATCACTTGAATACCAAGAGACCCAGTACTTC.

The chain joins TRBV19 to TRBJ2-5; possible D gene TRBD2, 5 bases. V gave up 7 bases and J gave up 5 bases, with 17 bases separating them. Germline-derived CDR1 and CDR2 are LNHDA and SQIVND (reference sequence). This CDR3 comprises 14 residues. CDR3 amino acids: CASKEEGRIETQYF. The CDR3, as DNA: TGTGCCAGTAAGGAGGAAGGAAGGATTGAGACCCAGTACTTC.

The chain joins TRBV6-5 to TRBJ2-2, with D unclear. This CDR3 comprises 14 residues. Looked up from germline, CDR1 is MNHEY and CDR2 is SVGAGI. The ends were cut back, 6 bases at V and 4 bases at J, with 12 bases in the middle. This chain's CDR3 is CASRLTRVTGELFF. The CDR3, as DNA: TGTGCCAGCAGACTTACTCGGGTCACCGGGGAGCTGTTTTTT.

The chain is built from TRBV6-5 and TRBJ1-3; D not certain. Germline assignment: CDR1 MNHEY and CDR2 SVGAGI. The CDR3 is 11 amino acids. V gave up 10 bases and J gave up 6 bases, with 10 bases separating them. CDR3 loop: CATADLNTIYF. The CDR3 nucleotides read TGTGCCACAGCGGATTTAAACACCATATATTTT.

The chain employs TRBV5-6 and TRBJ2-1; maybe TRBD1 (6 bases). Trimming cost V 0 bases and J 15 bases, with 10 bases left between them. Per germline, CDR1 SGHDT and CDR2 YYEEEE. The CDR3 loop spans 11 amino acids. The CDR3: CASSLGDRSFF. CDR3 coding DNA: TGTGCCAGCAGCTTGGGCGACAGGTCGTTCTTC.

The J gene is TRBJ2-3, the V gene TRBV5-1; D gene uncertain. The germline CDR1 and CDR2 sequences are SGHRS and YFSETQ. The V gene lost 0 bases and the J gene lost 8 bases, with 7 bases spanning the gap. The CDR3 has 12 residues. The CDR3 reads CASSLAGGTQYF. Written as DNA, the CDR3 is TGCGCCAGCAGCTTGGCCGGCGGTACGCAGTATTTT.

V is TRBV5-1 and J is TRBJ2-2; 8 nucleotides match TRBD1. Looked up from germline, CDR1 is SGHRS and CDR2 is YFSETQ. This CDR3 has 15 amino acids. With 4 bases clipped from V and 5 bases from J, the junction kept 7 bases outside the gene matches. In nucleotides, the CDR3 is TGCGCCAGCAGCGAAACAGGGGGTCATACCGGGGAGCTGTTTTTT. This translates into CASSETGGHTGELFF. Supplemented by reference TRBV5-1 and TRBJ2-2, the full variable domain reads KAGVTQTPRYLIKTRGQQVTLSCSPISGHRSVSWYQQTPGQGLQFLFEYFSETQRNKGNFPGRFSGRQFSNSRSEMNVSTLELGDSALYLCASSETGGHTGELFFGEGSRLTVL.

The chain employs TRBV5-1 and TRBJ1-1, with D unclear. CDR1 and CDR2 (germline): SGHRS, YFSETQ. The CDR3 length is 14 residues. Trimming cost V 2 bases and J 1 base, with 9 bases left between them. The DNA of the CDR3 is TGCGCCAGCAGCTTACAGCCTCGGAACACTGAAGCTTTCTTT. Its translation: CASSLQPRNTEAFF.

The V gene is TRBV25-1, the J gene TRBJ2-7; D is possibly TRBD2 (6 bases). Germline lookup yields CDR1 MGHDK and CDR2 SYGVNS. The CDR3 extends over 14 amino acids. Trimming cost V 8 bases and J 0 bases, with 14 bases left between them. The CDR3 DNA sequence: TGTGCCAGCTCAACCCGGGACTCCTCCTACGAGCAGTACTTC. Translating it yields CASSTRDSSYEQYF.

The chain carries TRBV19 and TRBJ1-3; D is ambiguous. This CDR3 spans 16 amino acids. V was clipped by 5 bases and J by 2 bases, with 16 bases between them. Germline values: CDR1 LNHDA, CDR2 SQIVND (reference sequence). The CDR3 nucleotides are TGTGCCAGTAGTTGGAGGGCCGAGAAAACTGGAAACACCATATATTTT. This sequence encodes CASSWRAEKTGNTIYF.

The rearrangement joins TRBV28 to TRBJ1-3; 8 nucleotides match TRBD1. Germline V gene sequence: CDR1 MDHEN, CDR2 SYDVKM. There are 17 residues in the CDR3. J gave up 2 bases and V 4 bases, and 10 bases lay outside the gene matches. The CDR3 sequence is CASSYGNQGATGNTIYF. DNA of the CDR3: TGTGCCAGCAGTTATGGGAACCAGGGGGCAACTGGAAACACCATATATTTT.

The genes are TRBV28 and TRBJ1-6; 7 nucleotides align to TRBD1. Trimming removed 5 bases from V and 2 bases from J; junction bases left unmatched: 6. Germline V gives CDR1 MDHEN, CDR2 SYDVKM. The CDR3 has 16 residues. The CDR3 region has the DNA TGTGCCAGCAGTGCAGCCGGGACAGCCTATAATTCACCCCTCCACTTT. Translating it yields CASSAAGTAYNSPLHF.

J is TRBJ2-1 and V is TRBV11-2, with TRBD1 as a possible D gene (5 bases). The germline V and J ends were trimmed by 1 base and 5 bases, with 12 bases remaining between them. Germline loops: CDR1 SGHAT, CDR2 FQNNGV. The CDR3 spans 15 residues. The CDR3 sequence is CASSLGPPGNNEQFF. Here the CDR3 DNA reads TGTGCCAGCAGCTTAGGGCCCCCAGGGAACAATGAGCAGTTCTTC.

V gene TRBV12-3 or TRBV12-4 combines with J gene TRBJ2-2; D possibly corresponds to TRBD1 (5 bases). The CDR3 contains 13 residues. V gave up 7 bases and J gave up 3 bases, with 9 bases separating them. The CDR3 region has the DNA TGTGCCAGCAAGGGGTGGGACACCGGGGAGCTGTTTTTT. Its translation is CASKGWDTGELFF.